These T cell receptor beta chains were read from a single sample in a study of OX40 agonist ivuxolimab in advanced cancers. Profiling relied on immunoSEQ multiplex PCR, and the TCRdb table lists in-frame clones only, not all of them. The sample yields around 76,000 clones, 65% to 90% seen once. The specimen comprised CD4+ or CD8+ T cells sorted from blood, sampled in a trial of the OX40 agonist ivuxolimab. The receptor set was obtained from an adult with an advanced solid tumor such as melanoma, head and neck, liver or kidney cancer. CDR3s include the opening cysteine and the closing phenylalanine or tryptophan. Each record gives: clone size, D gene, J gene, V gene, CDR3 DNA, CDR3 protein. The D gene is left open where the match is weak. Some rows mark clone size as missing; the rest say once, few, many or name a class of expanded clone.

. | . | TRBJ1-6 | TRBV14 | TGTGCCAGCAGCCAAGATCACCAGAGAAATTCACCCCTCCACTTT | CASSQDHQRNSPLHF
. | TRBD1 | TRBJ2-6 | TRBV4-2 | TGTGCCAGCAGCCAAGATGGGGGACAGTTCTCTGGGGCCAACGTCCTGACTTTC | CASSQDGGQFSGANVLTF
. | . | TRBJ1-4 | TRBV7-2 | TGTGCCAGCAGCTTAGTTGCCCGGGGTACGAGGGAAAAACTGTTTTTT | CASSLVARGTREKLFF
. | . | TRBJ2-5 | TRBV19 | TGTGCCAGTAGATCCCGGGGTCCCGAGACCCAGTACTTC | CASRSRGPETQYF
. | . | TRBJ1-1 | TRBV18 | TGTGCCAGCTCACCACGGGGGGACACTGAAGCTTTCTTT | CASSPRGDTEAFF
. | TRBD1 | TRBJ1-5 | TRBV12-5 | TGTGCTAGTGGGTTGGTATTCGGACAGGGCAATCAGCCCCAGCATTTT | CASGLVFGQGNQPQHF
. | . | TRBJ1-4 | TRBV30 | TGTGCCTGGAGTTTCCTCCGGGAAAAACTGTTTTTT | CAWSFLREKLFF
. | . | TRBJ1-4 | TRBV7-6 | TGTGCCAGCAGCCCCGGGTACAAGGGATCTAATGAAAAACTGTTTTTT | CASSPGYKGSNEKLFF
once | TRBD2 | TRBJ2-1 | TRBV10-3 | TGTGCCATCAGTGATTCTAGCGGGGGGATATCCTACAATGAGCAGTTCTTC | CAISDSSGGISYNEQFF
once | . | TRBJ2-3 | TRBV9 | TGTGCCAGCAGCGTCACGTCTAGTGTTCGCACAGATACGCAGTATTTT | CASSVTSSVRTDTQYF
. | . | TRBJ1-4 | TRBV7-9 | TGTGCCAGCAGCTTAGTGAGGGGTAATGAAAAACTGTTTTTT | CASSLVRGNEKLFF
. | . | TRBJ2-1 | TRBV2 | . | CASVGSGTVKFF
. | TRBD1 | TRBJ1-5 | TRBV30 | TGTGCCTGGGGGACAGGGGTCAATCAGCCCCAGCATTTT | CAWGTGVNQPQHF
few | . | TRBJ1-6 | TRBV6-5 | TGTGCCAGCAGTTACTCTGCCAGGGAGGATTCACCCCTCCACTTT | CASSYSAREDSPLHF
few | . | TRBJ1-1 | TRBV11-1 | TGTGCCAGCAGCTTGGAACACACTGAAGCTTTCTTT | CASSLEHTEAFF
. | . | TRBJ1-2 | TRBV6-5 | TGTGCCAGCAGTTACTCCGGTTATGACTATGGCTACACCTTC | CASSYSGYDYGYTF
. | . | TRBJ1-5 | TRBV6-1 | TGTGCCAGCAGCGAATTCCTGGGGCCCCAGCATTTT | CASSEFLGPQHF
. | . | TRBJ2-7 | TRBV7-6 | TGTGCCAGCAGCTTAGGAGGAGGAAAAGCTTACGAGCAGTACTTC | CASSLGGGKAYEQYF
. | . | TRBJ2-1 | TRBV5-8 | TGTGCCAGCAGCTTGGGAGCAGTCTCCTACAATGAGCAGTTCTTC | CASSLGAVSYNEQFF
. | . | TRBJ2-6 | TRBV6-5 | TGTGCCAGCAGTTCCTGGGGAGCTGGGGCCAACGTCCTGACTTTC | CASSSWGAGANVLTF
. | . | TRBJ2-2 | TRBV7-8 | TGTGCCAGCAGCTTGATAACCGGGACACAGAACACCGGGGAGCTGTTTTTT | CASSLITGTQNTGELFF
. | . | TRBJ1-2 | TRBV6-1 | TGTGCCAGCAGTGAGGCGGACAGATATGGCTACACCTTC | CASSEADRYGYTF
. | . | TRBJ2-3 | TRBV9 | TGTGCCAGCAGCTCAGTGGGGAGAGATACGCAGTATTTT | CASSSVGRDTQYF
. | . | TRBJ2-1 | TRBV5-4 | TGTGCCAGCAGCTTGGGACAGCAACCTTCCTACAATGAGCAGTTCTTC | CASSLGQQPSYNEQFF
. | . | TRBJ2-4 | TRBV2 | TGTGCCAGCAGATCGGAAGGAAACATTCAGTACTTC | CASRSEGNIQYF
once | TRBD1 | TRBJ2-1 | TRBV7-2 | TGTGCCAGCAGCCACATCACAGGGGACAATGAGCAGTTCTTC | CASSHITGDNEQFF
. | TRBD1 | TRBJ1-2 | TRBV18 | TGTGCCAGCTCAACAGGGGACTATGGCTACACCTTC | CASSTGDYGYTF
. | TRBD1 | TRBJ2-2 | TRBV7-9 | TGTGCCAGCAGCCGACAGGGGGCTGAAACCGGGGAGCTGTTTTTT | CASSRQGAETGELFF
once | TRBD2 | TRBJ2-1 | TRBV7-2 | TGTGCCAGCAGCTTAACTAGCGGGGGGCGCTCCTACAATGAGCAGTTCTTC | CASSLTSGGRSYNEQFF
. | . | TRBJ1-2 | TRBV5-6 | TGTGCCAGCAGCTTGGCCAAACTTGGGGGCTACACCTTC | CASSLAKLGGYTF
. | . | TRBJ2-7 | TRBV4-3 | TGCGCCAGCAGCCAAGATAGTGGGGGAACCTACGAGCAGTACTTC | CASSQDSGGTYEQYF
. | TRBD2 | TRBJ2-7 | TRBV4-3 | TGCGCCAGCAGCCCGGGACTAGCGGGGGGTGTGTACGAGCAGTACTTC | CASSPGLAGGVYEQYF
. | TRBD1 | TRBJ1-2 | TRBV4-1 | TGCGCCAGCAGCCACGCCACGACAGGGGGCTACACCTTC | CASSHATTGGYTF
. | . | TRBJ2-1 | TRBV6-1 | TGTGCCAGCTCGTCAGGTTATGGCAATGAGCAGTTCTTC | CASSSGYGNEQFF
. | . | TRBJ1-2 | TRBV30 | TGTGCCATCTTTCGTCCAGGGGTGACTGGCTACACCTTC | CAIFRPGVTGYTF
. | . | TRBJ1-1 | TRBV19 | TGTGCCTCTTACCGTAGGAATGCTGAAGCTTTCTTT | CASYRRNAEAFF